The TCR beta chain described here comes from a study of blood T cell repertoires in COVID-19. Assay used: immunoSEQ multiplex PCR; TCRdb lists only in-frame clones, some missing. The repertoire holds tens of thousands of clones, with around 80% as singletons. The ends were cut back, 5 bases at V and 0 bases at J, with 11 bases in the middle. The CDR3 has 15 amino acids. CDR1 is MDHEN, CDR2 SYDVKM, per germline. The chain joins TRBV28 to TRBJ1-3, with D tentatively TRBD1 (5 bases). The sequenced sample consisted of peripheral blood. The TCR originated in a human donor in a cohort sampled during active COVID-19. CDR3 loop: CASSLPTASGNTIYF. As DNA, the CDR3 is TGTGCCAGCAGTCTGCCGACAGCCTCTGGAAACACCATATATTTT.